The source of this T cell receptor beta chain is a study of OX40 agonist ivuxolimab in advanced cancers. Study at large: The patients got ivuxolimab, which is an agonistic anti-OX40 (CD134) antibody.

To note about this clone: Antigen unknown.

Using immunoSEQ multiplex PCR, the repertoire was profiled, and TCRdb retains in-frame clones only, with some absent. The sample lists 55,000 to 80,000 clones, less than 95% seen once, with 5.2% in the top ten. Study-level results: At 0.1 to 3.0 mg/kg and by week 6, clonal expansion occurred in CD4+ and CD8+ blood T cells. In general, CD8+ T cells held more expanded clones than CD4+ did, on average.

There are 12 residues in the CDR3. V was clipped by 4 bases and J by 1 base, with 3 bases between them. CDR1 and CDR2 from the germline V gene are MDHEN and SYDVKM. The receptor's source is an adult with an advanced solid tumor such as melanoma, head and neck, liver or kidney cancer. The V and J genes are TRBV28 and TRBJ2-3; D gene ambiguous. The sample was CD4+ or CD8+ T cells sorted from blood, taken in a trial of the OX40 agonist ivuxolimab. The CDR3 DNA sequence: TGTGCCAGCAGTTCAGGCACAGATACGCAGTATTTT. It translates to CASSSGTDTQYF.